The rows below give T cell receptor beta chains drawn from one sample of a study of beta chain features in type 1 diabetes. Clones were sequenced by immunoSEQ multiplex PCR, and TCRdb holds only the in-frame ones, with some missing. The data show around 240,000 clones, 68% seen once. Sequencing used naive CD4+ T cells from blood. These receptor sequences come from a man aged 25-45 years in good health. CDR3s include the opening cysteine and the closing phenylalanine or tryptophan. The D gene is left open where the match is weak. Clone size is shown for a subset of rows, as once, few, many or a class of expanded clone.

V gene	CDR3 length	D gene	J gene	clone size	CDR3 DNA	CDR3 protein
TRBV7-2	14	TRBD2	TRBJ2-1	few	TGTGCCAGCAGTACTAGCGGGAGGAAGAATGAGCAGTTCTTC	CASSTSGRKNEQFF
TRBV27	15	TRBD2	TRBJ2-7	.	TGTGCCAGCAGTCTCGGACTAGCGGATCGATACGAGCAGTACTTC	CASSLGLADRYEQYF
TRBV7-9	13	.	TRBJ1-3	few	TGTGCCAGCAGCCAGGCCGCCGGAAACACCATATATTTT	CASSQAAGNTIYF
TRBV12-5	15	.	TRBJ2-1	few	TGTGCTAGTGCGGAAACACGGAGCTCCTACAATGAGCAGTTCTTC	CASAETRSSYNEQFF
TRBV29-1	13	TRBD2	TRBJ2-1	few	TGCAGCGTTCGGGGACTAGCGTCCAATGAGCAGTTCTTC	CSVRGLASNEQFF
TRBV5-1	13	.	TRBJ2-1	.	TGCGCCAGCAGCCCCGGGACTTCTCGTGAGCAGTTCTTC	CASSPGTSREQFF
TRBV4-3	15	TRBD2	TRBJ2-1	.	TGCGCCAGCAGCAGGGCGGGAGAGAAGTACAATGAGCAGTTCTTC	CASSRAGEKYNEQFF
TRBV27	15	.	TRBJ2-3	.	TGTGCCAGCAGCACCCGGGTTGGAGGCACAGATACGCAGTATTTT	CASSTRVGGTDTQYF
TRBV9	13	TRBD1	TRBJ1-1	few	TGTGCCAGCAGCGCCTGGGACAGTGATCGGGCTTTCTTT	CASSAWDSDRAFF
TRBV29-1	13	.	TRBJ1-1	.	TGCAGCGGAACGACATCCACGAACACTGAAGCTTTCTTT	CSGTTSTNTEAFF
TRBV4-3	14	.	TRBJ2-1	.	TGCGCCAGCAGCCAAGATTCGAGAAGTAATGAGCAGTTCTTC	CASSQDSRSNEQFF
TRBV7-9	16	.	TRBJ2-7	.	TGTGCCAGCAGCTTAGAGCGCGGAATCCTCTTTCGCGAGCAGTACTTC	CASSLERGILFREQYF
TRBV18	13	.	TRBJ2-1	.	TGTGCCAGCTCACCTTCCGGGACGGTGGAGCAGTTCTTC	CASSPSGTVEQFF
TRBV29-1	12	.	TRBJ1-4	.	TGCAGCTGTATTGCAACTAATGAAAAACTGTTTTTT	CSCIATNEKLFF
TRBV5-1	12	.	TRBJ2-5	once	TGCGCCAGCAGTCGGAGTCTGAAGACCCAGTACTTC	CASSRSLKTQYF
TRBV30	14	TRBD1	TRBJ1-5	.	TGTGCCTGGAGTGTACAGGGGCGTCAACAGCCCCAGCATTTT	CAWSVQGRQQPQHF
TRBV18	15	TRBD1	TRBJ2-7	.	TGTGCCAGCTCCCAAACGGGCACAGGGGCAAACGAGCAGTACTTC	CASSQTGTGANEQYF
TRBV30	13	.	TRBJ2-7	.	TGTGCCTGCCGAACGGGACTCGCCTACGAGCAGTACTTC	CACRTGLAYEQYF
TRBV29-1	12	.	TRBJ2-5	.	TGCAGCGTTGGGGAGAGGCAAGAGACCCAGTACTTC	CSVGERQETQYF
TRBV7-2	16	.	TRBJ2-4	.	TGTGCCAGCAGCCTACGAAGTGGCAGAGCCAAAAACATTCAGTACTTC	CASSLRSGRAKNIQYF
TRBV7-9	14	.	TRBJ2-1	few	TGTGCCAGCAGCCCTAGGGGGCGGGGCAATGAGCAGTTCTTC	CASSPRGRGNEQFF
TRBV15	15	.	TRBJ2-3	few	TGTGCCACCAGCCCCCCGGACCCAAAAAAAGATACGCAGTATTTT	CATSPPDPKKDTQYF
TRBV6-5	13	.	TRBJ2-1	.	TGTGCCAGCAGTTCCCCAAAAGTCAGTGAGCAGTTCTTC	CASSSPKVSEQFF
TRBV30	13	TRBD1	TRBJ1-2	few	TGTGCCTGGAGTGTCCGGACAGGGAATGGCTACACCTTC	CAWSVRTGNGYTF
TRBV2	16	TRBD1	TRBJ2-1	.	TGTGCCAGCAGTGGAGTGGGGACAGGGACCCACAATGAGCAGTTCTTC	CASSGVGTGTHNEQFF
TRBV29-1	13	TRBD1	TRBJ2-5	few	TGCAGCGGGGGACAGAGGGTTCAAGAGACCCAGTACTTC	CSGGQRVQETQYF
TRBV30	12	.	TRBJ1-1	.	TGTGCCTGGAGGCAATCGAACACTGAAGCTTTCTTT	CAWRQSNTEAFF
TRBV30	14	TRBD1	TRBJ1-1	.	TGTGCCTGGAGGGTAGAGGGGGCGCGAACTGAAGCTTTCTTT	CAWRVEGARTEAFF
TRBV7-2	15	.	TRBJ2-1	.	TGTGCCAGCAGCTTCGCGGGGCGGCGGGACAATGAGCAGTTCTTC	CASSFAGRRDNEQFF
TRBV29-1	14	.	TRBJ2-5	.	TGCAGCGTGGGCTTACTAGCAAGTGGGGGGACCCAGTACTTC	CSVGLLASGGTQYF
TRBV27	14	TRBD1	TRBJ2-1	.	TGTGCCAGCAGCCTCGGGCAGGGGGCCGGTGAGCAGTTCTTC	CASSLGQGAGEQFF
TRBV5-6	14	TRBD2	TRBJ2-7	once	TGTGCCAGCAGCCGGGGACTAGCTGGGCACGAGCAGTACTTC	CASSRGLAGHEQYF
TRBV7-9	14	.	TRBJ2-5	.	TGTGCCAGCAGCTTAGTTAGATCCGGCGAGACCCAGTACTTC	CASSLVRSGETQYF
TRBV9	13	.	TRBJ2-3	.	TGTGCCAGCAGCGGGAAGGGCCCAGATACGCAGTATTTT	CASSGKGPDTQYF
TRBV5-1	16	TRBD2	TRBJ2-3	.	TGCGCCAGCAGCTTGGATAGCGGGGTCCCCACAGATACGCAGTATTTT	CASSLDSGVPTDTQYF
TRBV5-1	15	.	TRBJ2-2	.	TGCGCCAGCAGCAGGTGGCCAGGGTCCACCGGGGAGCTGTTTTTT	CASSRWPGSTGELFF
TRBV7-2	16	TRBD2	TRBJ2-5	.	TGTGCCAGCAGCTTAACTAGCGGGAGAGGGAGAGAGACCCAGTACTTC	CASSLTSGRGRETQYF
TRBV29-1	14	TRBD1	TRBJ2-7	.	TGCAGCGCCGTAGGACGGGACAGTTCCTACGAGCAGTACTTC	CSAVGRDSSYEQYF
TRBV4-3	14	.	TRBJ2-2	.	TGCGCCAGCAGCCAAGACTCAGGGGCCGGGGAGCTGTTTTTT	CASSQDSGAGELFF
TRBV29-1	13	.	TRBJ2-7	.	TGCAGCGTTCAGGCAGGGCCTAGGTACGAGCAGTACTTC	CSVQAGPRYEQYF
TRBV7-9	12	.	TRBJ2-3	.	TGTGCCAGCAGCTTACTTGAAGATACGCAGTATTTT	CASSLLEDTQYF
TRBV7-2	13	TRBD1	TRBJ2-5	.	TGTGCCAGCAGCTTAGCCAGGGGGGAGACCCAGTACTTC	CASSLARGETQYF
TRBV28	12	.	TRBJ1-1	.	TGTGCCAGCGGAGGTCTGGACACTGAAGCTTTCTTT	CASGGLDTEAFF
TRBV29-1	12	.	TRBJ2-2	few	TGCAGCTACTCCCGAGGGACCGGGGAGCTGTTTTTT	CSYSRGTGELFF
TRBV18	13	.	TRBJ2-7	.	TGTGCCAGCTCACCTCCTACCTACTACGAGCAGTACTTC	CASSPPTYYEQYF
TRBV9	18	.	TRBJ2-6	.	TGTGCCAGCAGCGCGACCCACGGGTTCCTGACGGGGGCCAACGTCCTGACTTTC	CASSATHGFLTGANVLTF
TRBV23-1	16	.	TRBJ1-5	.	TGCGCCAGCAGTCACCACGGACAGAATAGCAATCAGCCCCAGCATTTT	CASSHHGQNSNQPQHF
TRBV10-3	15	TRBD2	TRBJ2-1	once	TGTGCCATCAGTGAGACTAGCGAAAGGGAGAATGAGCAGTTCTTC	CAISETSERENEQFF
TRBV9	11	.	TRBJ1-2	.	TGTGCCAGCAGCGTTAACTATGGCTACACCTTC	CASSVNYGYTF
TRBV7-9	15	.	TRBJ2-4	.	TGTGCCAGCAGCTTGGGGGACATTTCCAAAAACATTCAGTACTTC	CASSLGDISKNIQYF
TRBV5-6	13	.	TRBJ2-7	.	TGTGCCAGCAGCTTGGACAGGAACTACGAGCAGTACTTC	CASSLDRNYEQYF
TRBV5-4	11	.	TRBJ2-7	.	TGTGCCAGCAGCCTCGGCTACGAGCAGTACTTC	CASSLGYEQYF
TRBV7-8	15	.	TRBJ1-3	.	TGTGCCAGCAGCTTAGGCAGGTCCTCTGGAAACACCATATATTTT	CASSLGRSSGNTIYF
TRBV28	15	.	TRBJ1-1	.	TGTGCCAGCAGTTTATGGAGGGCAGAGAACACTGAAGCTTTCTTT	CASSLWRAENTEAFF
TRBV10-3	14	TRBD1	TRBJ1-1	.	TGTGCCATCAGTAACGGACAGGGTGCCACTGAAGCTTTCTTT	CAISNGQGATEAFF
TRBV7-2	15	.	TRBJ2-3	.	TGTGCCAGCACTGAATCGGGACAACTCACAGATACGCAGTATTTT	CASTESGQLTDTQYF
TRBV2	14	.	TRBJ2-7	.	TGTGCCAGCAGCCTCGCGGCAGGGACGTACGAGCAGTACTTC	CASSLAAGTYEQYF
TRBV9	13	.	TRBJ1-2	.	TGTGCCAGCAGCTCCGACAGGTTTTATGGCTACACCTTC	CASSSDRFYGYTF
TRBV9	11	.	TRBJ2-7	.	TGTGCCAGCAGCCCAGCCTACGAGCAGTACTTC	CASSPAYEQYF